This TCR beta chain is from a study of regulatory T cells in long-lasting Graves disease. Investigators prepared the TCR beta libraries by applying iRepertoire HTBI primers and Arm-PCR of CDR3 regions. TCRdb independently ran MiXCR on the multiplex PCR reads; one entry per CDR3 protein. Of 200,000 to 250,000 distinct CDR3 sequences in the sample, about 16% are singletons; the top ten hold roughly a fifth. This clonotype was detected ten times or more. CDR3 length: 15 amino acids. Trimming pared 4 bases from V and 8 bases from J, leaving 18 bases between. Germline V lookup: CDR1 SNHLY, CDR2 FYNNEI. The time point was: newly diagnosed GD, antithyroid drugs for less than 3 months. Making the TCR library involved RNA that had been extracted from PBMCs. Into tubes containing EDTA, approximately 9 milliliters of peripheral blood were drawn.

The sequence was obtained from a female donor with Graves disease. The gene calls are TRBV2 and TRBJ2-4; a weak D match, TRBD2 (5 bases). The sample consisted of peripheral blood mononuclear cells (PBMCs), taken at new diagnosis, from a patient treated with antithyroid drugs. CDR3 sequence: CASSGELLPMDIQYF. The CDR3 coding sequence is TGTGCCAGCAGTGGGGAGTTATTGCCCATGGACATTCAGTACTTC.